Below are 8 T cell receptor beta chains sequenced from a single sample in a study of shared clonotypes between healthy human individuals. Method: immunoSEQ multiplex PCR; TCRdb's copy keeps in-frame clones and lacks some. The table has over a million clones, roughly 96% seen once; the top ten hold over 1%. Sample: naive CD4+ T cells sorted from blood. Subset: CD45RA+ positively selected. The source of these receptors is a man aged 30 to 39 in good health.

The chain couples TRBV9 to TRBJ2-3; D remains unclear. From germline, CDR1 is SGDLS and CDR2 YYNGEE. Trimming removed 0 bases from V and 4 bases from J, with 12 bases in between. The CDR3 covers 15 residues. The CDR3 region is CASSVAQSAADTQYF. CDR3 bases: TGTGCCAGCAGCGTAGCACAGAGCGCGGCAGATACGCAGTATTTT. Complete variable domain (other parts from reference TRBV9 and TRBJ2-3): DSGVTQTPKHLITATGQRVTLRCSPRSGDLSVYWYQQSLDQGLQFLIQYYNGEERAKGNILERFSAQQFPDLHSELNLSSLELGDSALYFCASSVAQSAADTQYFGPGTRLTVL.

The chain recombines TRBV2 with TRBJ1-4; the D gene is possibly TRBD1 (6 bases). The CDR3 extends over 13 amino acids. The germline CDR1 and CDR2 sequences are SNHLY and FYNNEI. Trimming removed 3 bases from V and 13 bases from J, with 15 bases in between. The CDR3 DNA sequence: TGTGCCAGCAGTGACACTCAGGGCAGGGGACTGTTTTTT. As protein: CASSDTQGRGLFF.

This chain connects TRBV15 to TRBJ2-7; a weak D match, TRBD1 (6 bases). Germline CDR1 and CDR2: LNHNV and YYDKDF (reference sequence). The CDR3 extends over 17 amino acids. The V gene lost 0 bases and the J gene lost 4 bases, with 19 bases spanning the gap. CDR3 bases: TGTGCCACCAGCAGAGATTTGGCAGGACAGATAACATACGAGCAGTACTTC. Its translation: CATSRDLAGQITYEQYF.

The rearrangement joins TRBV6-5 to TRBJ1-1, with D unclear. This CDR3 comprises 13 residues. Germline CDR1 reads MNHEY; CDR2 reads SVGAGI. Deletions cut 0 bases from V and 4 bases from J, with 6 bases between. The CDR3 bases are TGTGCCAGCAGTTACTCAGGGAGCACTGAAGCTTTCTTT. Protein sequence: CASSYSGSTEAFF.

The V call is TRBV27, the J call TRBJ1-1; possible D gene TRBD1, 6 bases. V was cut by 5 bases and J by 5 bases, with 15 bases left in between. Germline V gene data show CDR1 as MNHEY and CDR2 as SMNVEV (reference sequence). The CDR3 loop spans 14 amino acids. CDR3 sequence reads: CASSGGARLTEAFF. CDR3 in DNA: TGTGCCAGCAGTGGGGGGGCTCGGTTGACTGAAGCTTTCTTT.

The rearrangement joins TRBV2 to TRBJ2-7, with 12 bases matching TRBD2. This CDR3 is built from 19 residues. V dropped 0 bases and J dropped 5; count of bases not matched to a gene: 14. Germline CDR1 and CDR2: SNHLY and FYNNEI. The CDR3 sequence: CASSEAVGLAGIFRNEQYF. The CDR3, as DNA: TGTGCCAGCAGTGAAGCAGTAGGACTAGCGGGGATATTCCGGAACGAGCAGTACTTC.

The CDR3 nucleotides read TGCGCCAGCAGCTTGGCGACTAGCGGGAGAGGGTCCTACGAGCAGTACTTC. It specifies CASSLATSGRGSYEQYF. The chain uses TRBV5-1 and TRBJ2-7; 12 bases align to TRBD2. Germline CDR1 SGHRS, CDR2 YFSETQ. The CDR3 is made up of 17 amino acids. Trimming cost V 0 bases and J 1 base; bases outside gene matches: 5.

This clone was counted a single time. The rearrangement links TRBV18 to TRBJ2-1, with unresolved D. V shed 3 bases and J shed 14 bases, with 14 bases lying between them. This CDR3 comprises 12 residues. Germline CDR1 reads KGHSH; CDR2 reads LQKENI. The CDR3 DNA sequence: TGTGCCAGCTCACCCGACAACAATCGCAAGTTCTTC. It translates to CASSPDNNRKFF.